Listed below are T cell receptor beta chains from one sample, sequenced in a study of blood T cell repertoires in COVID-19. This table comes from immunoSEQ multiplex PCR, and its TCRdb copy is limited to in-frame clones, with some not included. The sample shows roughly 200,000 clones, approximately 80% of them seen only once. Sequencing was carried out using peripheral blood. The receptor source for this set is a human donor in a cohort sampled during active COVID-19. The CDR3 runs from the conserved cysteine through the conserved F or W.

V	J	CDR3
TRBV5-6	TRBJ1-2	CASSLYSTGTNYGYTF
TRBV6-4	TRBJ2-5	CASSLGAGSGETQYF
TRBV28	TRBJ2-7	CASSLVSAGAYEQYF
TRBV5-1	TRBJ1-5	CASSLSGLGGNQPQHF
TRBV5-1	TRBJ1-1	CASSLSPQGNTEAFF
TRBV27	TRBJ1-1	CASSYGAPNTEAFF
TRBV5-6	TRBJ1-1	CASSRPTTGPNTEAFF
TRBV5-1	TRBJ1-6	CASLPGPDRVSSYNSPLHF
TRBV11-3	TRBJ2-1	CASSLPTNHEQFF
TRBV27	TRBJ1-1	CASSRQGVGTNTEAFF
TRBV28	TRBJ1-5	CASSFRGAHQHF
TRBV10-3	TRBJ2-1	CATGTSGGYNEQFF
TRBV28	TRBJ1-3	CASSLQGAGGNTIYF
TRBV14	TRBJ1-1	CASSVRHQNTEAFF
TRBV2	TRBJ1-6	CASSGQGSSNSPLHF
TRBV27	TRBJ2-3	CASSLNSLADRTDTQYF
TRBV19	TRBJ2-3	CASSPLGLAGGRNLGINTQYF
TRBV18	TRBJ2-6	CASSLSGGNSGANVLTF
TRBV5-5	TRBJ2-2	CASSMTVNTGELFF
TRBV11-1	TRBJ2-3	CASSPPPLSDTQYF
TRBV2	TRBJ1-2	CARTGGGGYTF
TRBV2	TRBJ2-5	CASRGLAGGKETQYF